Listed here are 25 T cell receptor beta chains from one sample, sequenced in a study of shared clonotypes between healthy human individuals. Produced via immunoSEQ multiplex PCR; TCRdb's table is partial and in-frame only. The sample carries some 800,000 clones, approximately 92% recorded once. Naive CD8 cells were CD45RO-negative, positively selected for CCR7, excluding terminally differentiated effector memory CD45RA+ cells. Sequences were obtained from naive CD8+ T cells sorted from blood. The receptors were sampled from a man aged 25 to 40 in good health.

A few counts support this clone. Other DNA sequences from this sample encode an identical CDR3 as well. This chain joins TRBV7-9 and TRBJ1-2; TRBD1 might be the D (6 bases). Between the trimmed V and J ends, which lost 5 bases and 2 bases, there was a span of 9 bases. Per the germline V gene, CDR1 is SEHNR and CDR2 is FQNEAQ (reference sequence). This CDR3 has 13 residues. CDR3 coding DNA: TGTGCCAGCAGCCCAACAGGGAACTATGGCTACACCTTC. Translated: CASSPTGNYGYTF.

V and J are TRBV28 and TRBJ1-4; D remains ambiguous. The V gene lost 3 bases and the J gene lost 2 bases, with 13 bases spanning the gap. Looked up from germline, CDR1 is MDHEN and CDR2 is SYDVKM. The CDR3 has 16 amino acids. Here the CDR3 DNA reads TGTGCCAGCAGTTTTCTCTCATCGGGCACTAATGAAAAACTGTTTTTT. This gives the protein CASSFLSSGTNEKLFF.

This chain connects TRBV11-3 to TRBJ2-1, with D perhaps TRBD2 (6 bases). This CDR3 has 13 amino acids. V was trimmed by 5 bases and J by 8 bases, leaving 13 bases between them. Germline V gene lookup returns CDR1 SGHNT and CDR2 YENEEA. The CDR3 DNA reads as TGTGCCAGCAGCCTAAAGGAGGGCGATGAGCAGTTCTTC. It codes for CASSLKEGDEQFF.

This clone was counted a single time. This chain uses TRBV9 with TRBJ2-5; D is undetermined. Per the germline V gene, CDR1 is SGDLS and CDR2 is YYNGEE. V dropped 4 bases and J dropped 0 bases, with 7 bases sitting between them. The CDR3 runs to 13 residues. This CDR3 is CASSLQYQETQYF. In DNA, the CDR3 is TGTGCCAGCAGCCTCCAATACCAAGAGACCCAGTACTTC.

The chain joins TRBV19 to TRBJ2-1; 9 nucleotides match TRBD2. The ends lost 4 bases at V and 2 bases at J; junction bases unmatched: 6. This CDR3 region has 16 residues. CDR1 is LNHDA and CDR2 is SQIVND in the germline V gene (reference sequence). CDR3 sequence reads: CASSTEREVTYNEQFF. The CDR3 bases are TGTGCCAGTAGTACCGAGCGGGAGGTGACCTACAATGAGCAGTTCTTC.

This chain connects TRBV9 to TRBJ2-3; 11 nucleotides line up with TRBD2. Trimming took 2 bases from V and 4 from J; bases not matched to a gene: 9. CDR3 length: 17 amino acids. Germline V gene lookup returns CDR1 SGDLS and CDR2 YYNGEE. The CDR3 is CASSVSVAGGNADTQYF. The DNA for the CDR3 is TGTGCCAGCAGCGTTTCTGTAGCGGGAGGGAACGCAGATACGCAGTATTTT.

This sequence joins TRBV6-5 and TRBJ2-5; the match to TRBD1 covers 7 bases. This CDR3 comprises 15 residues. The germline CDR1 and CDR2 sequences are MNHEY and SVGAGI. V was pared by 3 bases and J by 3 bases, with 7 bases of the junction left unmatched. This chain's CDR3 is CASSYGLGTEETQYF. In nucleotides, the CDR3 is TGTGCCAGCAGTTATGGGCTAGGGACAGAAGAGACCCAGTACTTC.

V and J are TRBV19 and TRBJ2-1, with unresolved D. Deletions cut 3 bases from V and 3 bases from J, with 9 bases between. The CDR3 covers 14 residues. The germline V gene has CDR1 LNHDA and CDR2 SQIVND (reference sequence). CDR3 loop: CASSIKFFYNEQFF. CDR3 in DNA: TGTGCCAGTAGTATCAAGTTCTTCTACAATGAGCAGTTCTTC. Looking up the rest from reference TRBV19 and TRBJ2-1 gives the full variable domain: DGGITQSPKYLFRKEGQNVTLSCEQNLNHDAMYWYRQDPGQGLRLIYYSQIVNDFQKGDIAEGYSVSREKKESFPLTVTSAQKNPTAFYLCASSIKFFYNEQFFGPGTRLTVL.

The CDR3 nucleotides read TGTGCCAGCAGCTTCTTAGCGGGAGGGGACAATGAGCAGTTCTTC. Protein: CASSFLAGGDNEQFF. The V gene is TRBV7-9, the J gene TRBJ2-1, with TRBD2 matching 11 bases. Germline V lookup: CDR1 SEHNR, CDR2 FQNEAQ (reference sequence). The CDR3 is 15 residues long. With V trimmed by 3 bases and J by 5 bases, 3 bases remained unmatched. Based on the CDR3 plus reference TRBV7-9 and TRBJ2-1, the full variable domain is DTGVSQNPRHKITKRGQNVTFRCDPISEHNRLYWYRQTLGQGPEFLTYFQNEAQLEKSRLLSDRFSAERPKGSFSTLEIQRTEQGDSAMYLCASSFLAGGDNEQFFGPGTRLTVL.

This chain uses TRBV11-2 with TRBJ2-1, with 10 positions matching TRBD2. The CDR3 sequence is 16 residues long. V lost 5 bases, J lost 7 bases, and 11 bases stayed unmatched. Germline V lookup: CDR1 SGHAT, CDR2 FQNNGV. CDR3 in amino acids: CASSVSGRVVGNEQFF. As DNA, the CDR3 is TGTGCCAGCAGCGTCAGCGGGAGGGTGGTAGGAAATGAGCAGTTCTTC.

This clone was counted between two and nine times. The chain has TRBV25-1 and TRBJ2-5; D unresolved. The V gene's germline CDR1 is MGHDK and CDR2 SYGVNS. V was trimmed by 7 bases and J by 5 bases, leaving 8 bases between them. The CDR3 loop spans 11 amino acids. CDR3: CASKYGETQYF. Here the CDR3 DNA reads TGTGCCAGCAAATATGGCGAGACCCAGTACTTC.

The rearrangement links TRBV7-9 to TRBJ1-3; D is unclear. The V end lost 3 bases, the J end lost 0 bases, and 12 bases lay between the germline ends. The CDR3 length is 16 residues. Germline V lookup: CDR1 SEHNR, CDR2 FQNEAQ (reference sequence). The CDR3 DNA is TGTGCCAGCAGCTTTCGAGGACCTGCCTCTGGAAACACCATATATTTT. Its protein is CASSFRGPASGNTIYF.

The V and J genes are TRBV28 and TRBJ1-1; D may be TRBD1 (5 bases). This CDR3 has 14 residues. The germline gives CDR1 MDHEN, CDR2 SYDVKM. With 3 bases removed from V and 0 bases from J, the gap between germline ends came to 8 bases. CDR3 protein: CASSLEDMNTEAFF. CDR3 DNA: TGTGCCAGCAGTTTGGAGGACATGAACACTGAAGCTTTCTTT. The full variable domain, its missing parts supplied by reference TRBV28 and TRBJ1-1, is DVKVTQSSRYLVKRTGEKVFLECVQDMDHENMFWYRQDPGLGLRLIYFSYDVKMKEKGDIPEGYSVSREKKERFSLILESASTNQTSMYLCASSLEDMNTEAFFGQGTRLTVV.

This chain links TRBV6-1 with TRBJ1-1; D not resolved. The germline V gene encodes CDR1 MNHNS and CDR2 SASEGT. The length of the CDR3 is 14 residues. The V end lost 4 bases, the J end lost 1 base, and 10 bases lay between the germline ends. CDR3 DNA: TGTGCCAGCAGTGTGTTCGAGGGGAACACTGAAGCTTTCTTT. It encodes CASSVFEGNTEAFF.

This clone was observed a few times. The gene calls are TRBV5-6 and TRBJ2-1; possibly TRBD1 or TRBD2 for D (5 bases each). This CDR3 region has 14 residues. V was clipped by 3 bases and J by 5 bases, with 12 bases between them. Per the germline V gene, CDR1 is SGHDT and CDR2 is YYEEEE. The CDR3 sequence: CASSYGGGDNEQFF. The CDR3, as DNA: TGTGCCAGCAGCTATGGGGGTGGGGACAATGAGCAGTTCTTC.

The chain employs TRBV19 and TRBJ1-5, with D perhaps TRBD1 (6 bases). The germline V gene has CDR1 LNHDA and CDR2 SQIVND (reference sequence). The V end was cut by 8 bases, the J end by 2 bases, with 22 bases between. The CDR3 consists of 17 residues. CDR3 sequence reads: CASGPRTGIWRNQPQHF. In nucleotides, the CDR3 is TGTGCCAGTGGACCGCGAACAGGGATTTGGCGCAATCAGCCCCAGCATTTT.

This chain links TRBV6-1 with TRBJ1-2, with D unclear. Trimming left V 7 bases short and J 4 bases short, with 13 bases between. Germline V lookup: CDR1 MNHNS, CDR2 SASEGT. The CDR3 extends over 13 amino acids. The CDR3 region is CASTPRSVYGYTF. DNA of the CDR3: TGTGCCAGCACCCCACGGTCGGTCTATGGCTACACCTTC.

The V call is TRBV30, the J call TRBJ2-5; no definite D call. CDR3 size: 12 residues. V lost 4 bases, J lost 0 bases, and 6 bases lay in between. CDR1 GTSNPN and CDR2 SVGIG come from the germline V gene (reference sequence). CDR3 bases: TGTGCCTGGAAAGAGAACCAAGAGACCCAGTACTTC. This gives the protein CAWKENQETQYF.

The chain has TRBV11-2 and TRBJ2-7; TRBD1 or TRBD2 may be the D gene (6 bases each). Germline V gene sequence: CDR1 SGHAT, CDR2 FQNNGV. This CDR3 has 14 amino acids. Deletions cut 3 bases from V and 3 bases from J, with 12 bases between. CDR3 protein: CASSFPGADYEQYF. DNA of the CDR3: TGTGCCAGCAGCTTCCCGGGGGCGGACTACGAGCAGTACTTC.

The chain employs TRBV19 and TRBJ2-7, with D hard to call. Germline assignment: CDR1 LNHDA and CDR2 SQIVND (reference sequence). The CDR3 is 14 residues long. Between the trimmed V and J ends, which lost 5 bases and 2 bases, there was a span of 13 bases. The CDR3 bases are TGTGCCAGTAGTCCAGCCCACGGAACCTACGAGCAGTACTTC. Its translation is CASSPAHGTYEQYF.

The V call is TRBV5-5, the J call TRBJ2-6, with 7 bases matching TRBD1. The V gene's germline CDR1 is SGHKS and CDR2 YYEKEE (reference sequence). Trimming took 0 bases from V and 0 from J; bases not matched to a gene: 9. This CDR3 region has 19 residues. CDR3 residues: CASSLGDSQPGSGANVLTF. The CDR3 DNA reads as TGTGCCAGCAGCTTGGGGGACAGCCAACCTGGCTCTGGGGCCAACGTCCTGACTTTC.

In regard to this clone: The same CDR3 is also encoded by other DNA sequences in this sample. The J gene is TRBJ2-7, the V gene TRBV7-6, with 8 positions matching TRBD1. The germline gives CDR1 SGHVS, CDR2 FNYEAQ. V lost 5 bases and J lost 4; bases outside the gene matches: 4. The CDR3 is 13 residues long. Here the CDR3 DNA reads TGTGCCAGCAGCCCCGGACAGGGATACGAGCAGTACTTC. This codes for CASSPGQGYEQYF. The full variable domain, completed using reference TRBV7-6 and TRBJ2-7, is GAGVSQSPRYKVTKRGQDVALRCDPISGHVSLYWYRQALGQGPEFLTYFNYEAQQDKSGLPNDRFSAERPEGSISTLTIQRTEQRDSAMYRCASSPGQGYEQYFGPGTRLTVT.

This rearrangement joins TRBV2 to TRBJ2-1; the match to TRBD2 covers 14 bases. CDR1 SNHLY and CDR2 FYNNEI come from the germline V gene. After removal of 6 bases from V and 1 base from J, the junction contained 5 bases not matched to a gene. The CDR3 runs 17 residues. CDR3 residues: CASRNGLAGGSYNEQFF. The CDR3 bases are TGTGCCAGCAGGAATGGACTAGCGGGAGGATCCTACAATGAGCAGTTCTTC.

This chain links TRBV29-1 with TRBJ2-2; TRBD2 agrees at 7 bases. The CDR3 totals 14 residues. Germline V gives CDR1 SQVTM, CDR2 ANQGSEA. V lost 4 bases and J lost 2; bases outside the gene matches: 4. CDR3 in amino acids: CSVGPSGNTGELFF. The CDR3 nucleotides are TGCAGCGTTGGTCCTAGCGGTAACACCGGGGAGCTGTTTTTT.

The chain couples TRBV6-1 to TRBJ1-4; D is unclear. This CDR3 is built from 14 residues. V dropped 9 bases and J dropped 3 bases, with 14 bases sitting between them. Per the germline V gene, CDR1 is MNHNS and CDR2 is SASEGT. CDR3 bases: TGTGCCAGTCGCGATCGAGAACCTAATGAAAAACTGTTTTTT. The encoded protein is CASRDREPNEKLFF.